The subject of this entry is one T cell receptor beta chain. Its cognate antigen is unknown. It may be a read error: a sequence one base away is much more abundant. This specimen comes from a study of regulatory T cells in long-lasting Graves disease. Study-wide results and limits: TCR diversity was lower in persistent than newly diagnosed Graves' disease.

The CDR3 spans 16 residues. Investigators prepared the TCR beta libraries by applying iRepertoire HTBI primers and Arm-PCR of CDR3 regions. A single record per CDR3 protein comes from TCRdb applying MiXCR to the multiplex PCR reads. The data contain roughly 500,000 distinct CDR3 sequences, about 13% of them singletons. Noted time point: newly diagnosed GD, antithyroid drugs for less than 3 months. Following extraction of RNA from PBMCs, that RNA was used to make the TCR library. The data also belong to a second study, concerning T cells in Graves' hyperthyroidism and ophthalmopathy. According to that study: Uncontrolled infections, other autoimmune diseases, pregnancy or lactation led to exclusion of patients.

The sequence derives from a man younger than 45 with Graves disease. The source was peripheral blood mononuclear cells (PBMCs), collected at new diagnosis, from a patient treated with antithyroid drugs. The J gene is TRBJ2-1, the V gene TRBV12-3 or TRBV12-4; 9 bases are a match to TRBD2. The CDR3 is CASSTSGFDLYNELFF. DNA for the CDR3: TGTGCCAGCAGTACTAGCGGGTTTGACCTTTACAATGAGCTGTTCTTC.